This TCR beta chain derives from a study of blood T cell repertoires in COVID-19. On the study more broadly: Researchers got acute and convalescent COVID-19 samples from the United States, Italy and Spain. PBMCs, B-cell-depleted T cells, or T cells provided the cDNA or gDNA that made up the material.

V shed 5 bases and J 7 bases; nucleotides not matched to a gene: 9. Germline V gene sequence: CDR1 SGHAT, CDR2 FQNNGV. CDR3 length equals 14 residues. Assay used: immunoSEQ multiplex PCR; TCRdb lists only in-frame clones, some missing. Of around 380,000 clones detected, 70% to 85% appear once; the ten largest clones hold approximately 1%. The clonotype originates from a human donor with acute or convalescent COVID-19. The donor label of this sample is uncertain. The genes are TRBV11-2 and TRBJ1-2; 8 nucleotides match TRBD1. The sequencing input was peripheral blood. CDR3 sequence: CASSPRTGSVGYTF. In DNA, the CDR3 is TGTGCCAGCAGCCCACGGACAGGGTCGGTTGGCTACACCTTC.